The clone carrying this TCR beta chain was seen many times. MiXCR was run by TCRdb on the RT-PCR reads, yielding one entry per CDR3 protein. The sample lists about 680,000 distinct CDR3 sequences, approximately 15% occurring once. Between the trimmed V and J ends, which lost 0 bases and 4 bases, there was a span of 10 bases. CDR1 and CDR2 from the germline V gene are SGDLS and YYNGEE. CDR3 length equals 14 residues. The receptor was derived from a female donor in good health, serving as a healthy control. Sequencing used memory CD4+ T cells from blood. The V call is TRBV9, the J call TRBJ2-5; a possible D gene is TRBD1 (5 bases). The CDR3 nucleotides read TGTGCCAGCAGCGTAGCCACAGGTAGAGAGACCCAGTACTTC. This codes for CASSVATGRETQYF. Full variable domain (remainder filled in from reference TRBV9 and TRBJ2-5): DSGVTQTPKHLITATGQRVTLRCSPRSGDLSVYWYQQSLDQGLQFLIQYYNGEERAKGNILERFSAQQFPDLHSELNLSSLELGDSALYFCASSVATGRETQYFGPGTRLLVL.